One and the same sample provided the 7 T cell receptor beta chains below, sequenced in a study of T cells in Graves' hyperthyroidism and ophthalmopathy. RNA transcripts provided the source from which TCR beta CDR3 regions were amplified. First-round RT-PCR of the TCR CDR3 relied on the HTBI primer set. TCRdb passed the multiplex PCR reads through MiXCR, listing each CDR3 protein once. Of 560,000 or so distinct CDR3 sequences in the sample, 15% to 20% were seen once. Specimen: blood. The origin of the receptors is a man aged 40-49 years with Graves' ophthalmopathy.

CDR3 sequence (DNA): TGTGCCAGCAGCTTGGTTTCCCTAGCGGGGGGGCCTAATACGCAGTATTTT. It encodes CASSLVSLAGGPNTQYF. The chain carries TRBV5-6 and TRBJ2-3; 12 bases agree with TRBD2. The CDR3 is 17 amino acids. CDR1 SGHDT and CDR2 YYEEEE come from the germline V gene. Unmatched junction bases numbered 9, after V lost 0 bases and J lost 7 bases.

The gene calls are TRBV24-1 and TRBJ2-5, with 9 positions matching TRBD2. V gave up 1 base and J gave up 5 bases; unmatched junction bases: 16. CDR3 length: 19 residues. The V gene's germline CDR1 is KGHDR and CDR2 SFDVKD. In nucleotides, the CDR3 is TGTGCCACCAGTGATTTCGGGGCTACAGGGCGGACTAGCGCGGAGACCCAGTACTTC. It yields the protein CATSDFGATGRTSAETQYF.

The table lists this clonotype with a few counts. The V call is TRBV28, the J call TRBJ1-2, with D possibly TRBD1 on 6 matching bases. The CDR3 length is 14 residues. Trimming took 3 bases from V and 5 from J, leaving 13 bases between them. In germline, CDR1 is MDHEN, CDR2 SYDVKM. CDR3 coding DNA: TGTGCCAGCAGTTTCAGGGGAGCATGGTATGGCTACACCTTC. Amino acids: CASSFRGAWYGYTF.

This clonotype has just a few counts. The chain couples TRBV10-3 to TRBJ1-1; 10 bases match TRBD1. The junction had 4 bases not matched to a gene; V was cut back by 0 bases and J by 3 bases. In germline, CDR1 is ENHRY, CDR2 SYGVKD. The CDR3 loop spans 16 amino acids. CDR3 bases: TGTGCCATCAGTGAGTCCCGACAGGGGGCCCACACTGAAGCTTTCTTT. Its protein product is CAISESRQGAHTEAFF.

This rearrangement joins TRBV19 to TRBJ1-5, with TRBD1 as a possible D gene (5 bases). Germline values: CDR1 LNHDA, CDR2 SQIVND (reference sequence). The CDR3 has 14 amino acids. V shed 5 bases and J shed 2 bases, with 10 bases lying between them. CDR3 loop: CASSGGSGNQPQHF. CDR3 nucleotides: TGTGCCAGTAGTGGGGGATCCGGCAATCAGCCCCAGCATTTT.

This clonotype was counted ten times or more. The chain uses TRBV6-1 and TRBJ2-3, with 12 bases identical to TRBD2. Germline lookup yields CDR1 MNHNS and CDR2 SASEGT. This CDR3 has 14 amino acids. V was clipped by 5 bases and J by 5 bases; unmatched bases: 2. CDR3 sequence (DNA): TGTGCCAGCAGTAAGACTAGCGGGAGAGATACGCAGTATTTT. Its protein product is CASSKTSGRDTQYF.

The chain is built from TRBV6-1 and TRBJ1-2; possibly TRBD1 for D (6 bases). This CDR3 comprises 15 residues. V was clipped by 6 bases and J by 3 bases, with 17 bases between them. Germline V CDR1 and CDR2: MNHNS, SASEGT. The CDR3, as DNA: TGTGCCAGCAGACATTCGGGGGGGCAGGACTATGGCTACACCTTC. Its protein is CASRHSGGQDYGYTF.